This T cell receptor (beta chain) is from a study of human T cells and chemical hapten exposure. MiXCR, run by TCRdb on the RACE reads, gives a single entry per CDR3 protein. The table lists 100,000 to 150,000 distinct CDR3 sequences, roughly 12% of them singletons. Time point reported: pre-sensitization, week 0. Treatment denoted: therapeutic diphenylcyclopropenone sensitization with weekly scalp DPC. This clonotype was observed a handful of times. The junction had 8 bases not matched to a gene; V was cut back by 3 bases and J by 3 bases. From germline, CDR1 is SGHRS and CDR2 YFSETQ. The CDR3 totals 16 residues.

This TCR was recovered from a woman in her late teens or twenties with alopecia areata. Some clones in this sample may be carry-over from other donors' samples. The input for sequencing was whole blood, taken in connection with sensitization to the hapten diphenylcyclopropenone (DPC). The chain recombines TRBV5-1 with TRBJ1-2, with 10 bases matching TRBD1. The CDR3 sequence: CASSSVRDRGDYGYTF. CDR3 nucleotides: TGCGCCAGCAGCTCTGTCCGGGACAGGGGAGACTATGGCTACACCTTC.